This record covers a single TCR beta chain. Its ends do not fully match the called genes, so a read error is possible. This specimen belongs to a study of cytomegalovirus exposure and HLA in healthy donors. Profiling relied on immunoSEQ multiplex PCR, and the TCRdb table lists in-frame clones only, not all of them. The sample has 65,000 to 80,000 clones, roughly 94% seen once. Sequencing used PBMCs. The source of this sequence is a woman under 30 in good health and CMV-seropositive.

The CDR3 bases are TGTGCCAGCAGTGTATCCTCCGGGACAGGTCCCTACGAGCAGTACTTC. It encodes CASSVSSGTGPYEQYF. This chain links TRBV27 with TRBJ2-7; 8 bases line up with TRBD1. The germline CDR1 and CDR2 sequences are MNHEY and SMNVEV (reference sequence). The CDR3 contains 16 residues.